This T cell receptor beta chain stems from a study of T cells expressing NK-cell markers. The wider study: From sorted CD3+CD56+NKG2C+, CD3+CD56+NKG2C- and CD3+CD56-NKG2C+ T cells came the TCR beta repertoires. Regarding the study as a whole: As a fraction of CD8+ T cells, dominant NKG2C+ clonotypes reached about 1.0-7.5% in more than five donors. Several of the donors also had these clonotypes leading their CD3+CD56-NKG2C+ fraction.

A word on this clonotype: Its antigen is still unknown.

TCRdb reanalyzed the 5' RACE reads and collapses them to one entry per CDR3 protein, without DNA. The ten most abundant clones cover 0.39% of a sample with some 300,000 distinct CDR3 sequences. The germline gives CDR1 SSHAT, CDR2 FNYEAQ (reference sequence). This CDR3 has 14 amino acids. The receptor was isolated from a man younger than 30 in good health. The V gene is TRBV7-7, the J gene TRBJ2-3; TCRdb returns TRBD1, unconfirmable since there is no DNA. The sequenced sample was blood T cells: a sorted CD56 or NKG2C T cell subset, CD4+ or CD8+ T cells, or bulk PBMC T cells (not recorded which). CDR3 protein: CASSLGGPGDTQYF. Full variable domain (outside the CDR3, taken from reference TRBV7-7 and TRBJ2-3): GAGVSQSPRYKVTKRGQDVTLRCDPISSHATLYWYQQALGQGPEFLTYFNYEAQPDKSGLPSDRFSAERPEGSISTLTIQRTEQRDSAMYRCASSLGGPGDTQYFGPGTRLTVL.